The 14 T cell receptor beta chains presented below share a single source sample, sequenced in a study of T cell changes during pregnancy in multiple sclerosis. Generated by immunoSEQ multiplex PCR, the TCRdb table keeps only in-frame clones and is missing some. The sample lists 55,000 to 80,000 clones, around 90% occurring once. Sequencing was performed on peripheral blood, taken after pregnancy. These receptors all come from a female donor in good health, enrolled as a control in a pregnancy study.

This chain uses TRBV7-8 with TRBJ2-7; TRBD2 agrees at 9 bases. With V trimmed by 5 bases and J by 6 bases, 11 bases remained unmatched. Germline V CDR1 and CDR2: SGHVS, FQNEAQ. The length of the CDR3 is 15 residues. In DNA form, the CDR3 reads TGTGCCAGCAGCGCCCCGGCGGGGGGGGTCGGCGAGCAGTACTTC. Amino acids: CASSAPAGGVGEQYF.

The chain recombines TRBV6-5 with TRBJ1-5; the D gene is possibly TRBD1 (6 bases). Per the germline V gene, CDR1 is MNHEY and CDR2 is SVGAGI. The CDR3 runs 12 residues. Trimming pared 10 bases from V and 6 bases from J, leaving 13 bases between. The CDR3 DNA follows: TGTGCCACACACAGGGAAGGTCAGCCCCAGCATTTT. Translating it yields CATHREGQPQHF.

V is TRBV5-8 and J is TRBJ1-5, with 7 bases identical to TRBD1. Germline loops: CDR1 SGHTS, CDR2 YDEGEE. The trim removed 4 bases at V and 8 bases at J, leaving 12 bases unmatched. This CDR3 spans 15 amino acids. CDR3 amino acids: CASSIRTGHGEPQHF. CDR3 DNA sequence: TGTGCCAGCAGCATCCGGACAGGTCATGGCGAGCCCCAGCATTTT.

CDR3: CASSSQQGGMGELFF. The CDR3 nucleotides read TGTGCCAGCAGCTCGCAGCAGGGGGGTATGGGGGAGCTGTTTTTT. The chain joins TRBV7-6 to TRBJ2-2, with D possibly being TRBD1 (7 bases). V was clipped by 4 bases and J by 8 bases, with 17 bases between them. The CDR3 is 15 residues long. Germline V gene lookup returns CDR1 SGHVS and CDR2 FNYEAQ. Using reference TRBV7-6 and TRBJ2-2 for the parts outside the CDR3, the full variable domain is GAGVSQSPRYKVTKRGQDVALRCDPISGHVSLYWYRQALGQGPEFLTYFNYEAQQDKSGLPNDRFSAERPEGSISTLTIQRTEQRDSAMYRCASSSQQGGMGELFFGEGSRLTVL.

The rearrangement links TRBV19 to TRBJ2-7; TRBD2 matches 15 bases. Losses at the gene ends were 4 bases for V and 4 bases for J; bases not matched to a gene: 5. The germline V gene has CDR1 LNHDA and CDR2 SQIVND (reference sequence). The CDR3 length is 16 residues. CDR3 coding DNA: TGTGCCAGTAGTACACAAGGGACTAGCGGGGGGTACGAGCAGTACTTC. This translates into CASSTQGTSGGYEQYF.

CDR3 DNA: TGTGCCAGCAGTGAAGATCGGGCCTACGAGCAGTACTTC. Protein product: CASSEDRAYEQYF. The chain links TRBV6-1 to TRBJ2-7; D uncertain. With 1 base removed from V and 2 bases from J, the gap between germline ends came to 6 bases. The CDR3 covers 13 residues. Looked up from germline, CDR1 is MNHNS and CDR2 is SASEGT.

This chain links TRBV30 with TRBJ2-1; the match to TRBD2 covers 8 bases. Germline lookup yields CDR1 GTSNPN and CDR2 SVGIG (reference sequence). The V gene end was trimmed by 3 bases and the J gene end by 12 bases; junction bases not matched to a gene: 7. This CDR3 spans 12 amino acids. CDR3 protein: CAWSGSGIRQFF. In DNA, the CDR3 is TGTGCCTGGAGCGGTAGCGGGATAAGGCAGTTCTTC.

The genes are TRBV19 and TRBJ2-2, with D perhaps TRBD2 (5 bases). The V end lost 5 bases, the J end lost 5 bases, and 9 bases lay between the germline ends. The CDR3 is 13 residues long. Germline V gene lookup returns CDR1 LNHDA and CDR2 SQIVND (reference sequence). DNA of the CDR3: TGTGCCAGTAGTCCCCCGGGGACCGGGGAGCTGTTTTTT. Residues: CASSPPGTGELFF.

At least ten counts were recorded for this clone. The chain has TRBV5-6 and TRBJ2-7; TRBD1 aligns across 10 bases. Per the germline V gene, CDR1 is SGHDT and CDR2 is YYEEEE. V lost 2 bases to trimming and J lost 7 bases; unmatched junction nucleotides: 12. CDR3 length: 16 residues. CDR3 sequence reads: CASSFIQDRGGLEQYF. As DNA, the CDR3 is TGTGCCAGCAGCTTCATCCAGGACAGGGGGGGGTTGGAGCAGTACTTC.

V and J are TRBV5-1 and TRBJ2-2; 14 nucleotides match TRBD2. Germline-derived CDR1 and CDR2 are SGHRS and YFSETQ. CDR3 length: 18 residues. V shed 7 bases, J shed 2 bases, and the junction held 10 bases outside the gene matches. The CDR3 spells CASETGLAGGYNTGELFF. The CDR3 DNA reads TGCGCCAGCGAGACCGGACTAGCGGGAGGATACAACACCGGGGAGCTGTTTTTT.

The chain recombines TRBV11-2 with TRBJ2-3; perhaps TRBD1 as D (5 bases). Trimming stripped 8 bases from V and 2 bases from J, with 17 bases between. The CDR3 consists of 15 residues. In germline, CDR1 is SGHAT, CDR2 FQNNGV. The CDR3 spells CASGLLLGATDTQYF. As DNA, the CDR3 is TGTGCCAGCGGCCTATTATTAGGGGCCACAGATACGCAGTATTTT.

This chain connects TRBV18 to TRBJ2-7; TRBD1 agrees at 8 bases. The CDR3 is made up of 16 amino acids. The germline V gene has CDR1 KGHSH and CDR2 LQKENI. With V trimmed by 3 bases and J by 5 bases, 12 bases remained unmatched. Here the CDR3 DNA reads TGTGCCAGCTCACCGATAGGGTCAGGGGGCATCCACGAGCAGTACTTC. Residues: CASSPIGSGGIHEQYF.

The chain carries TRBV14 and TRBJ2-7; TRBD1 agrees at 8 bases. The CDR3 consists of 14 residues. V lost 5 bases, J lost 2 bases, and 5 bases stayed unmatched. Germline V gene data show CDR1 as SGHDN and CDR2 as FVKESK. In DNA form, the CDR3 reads TGTGCCAGCAGCAACCGACAGGGGCCCTACGAGCAGTACTTC. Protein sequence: CASSNRQGPYEQYF.

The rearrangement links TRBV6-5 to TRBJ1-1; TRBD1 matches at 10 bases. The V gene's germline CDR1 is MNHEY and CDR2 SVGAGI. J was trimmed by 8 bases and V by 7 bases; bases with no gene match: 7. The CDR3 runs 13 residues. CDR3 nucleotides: TGTGCCAGCAAAGAGGGACAGGGGCCGGAAGCTTTCTTT. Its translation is CASKEGQGPEAFF.